The 23 T cell receptor beta chains given below trace back to one sample, sequenced in a study of blood T cell repertoires in COVID-19. Assay: immunoSEQ multiplex PCR; the TCRdb copy retains only in-frame clones and omits some. The sample has about 250,000 clones; 65% to 90% are singletons. The specimen sequenced was PBMCs or T cells enriched from blood (not recorded which). The receptor source for this set is a man aged 35 to 55 who had recovered from COVID-19.

This chain joins TRBV7-6 and TRBJ2-7; 7 bases line up with TRBD1. From germline, CDR1 is SGHVS and CDR2 FNYEAQ. There are 18 residues in the CDR3. J was trimmed by 2 bases and V by 5 bases; bases with no gene match: 18. This chain's CDR3 is CASSQGPQGNTFTYEQYF. The CDR3 nucleotides read TGTGCCAGCAGCCAGGGGCCACAGGGGAATACTTTCACCTACGAGCAGTACTTC.

This clone was detected only once. CDR3 sequence reads: CAISGDSTDTQYF. CDR3 in DNA: TGTGCCATCAGTGGGGACTCCACAGATACGCAGTATTTT. This chain joins TRBV10-3 and TRBJ2-3, with D possibly matching TRBD2 (6 bases). The CDR3 is made up of 13 amino acids. Germline V lookup: CDR1 ENHRY, CDR2 SYGVKD. V lost 4 bases and J lost 2, with 7 bases in between.

J is TRBJ1-2 and V is TRBV6-1; a possible D gene is TRBD1 (5 bases). The CDR3 covers 14 residues. Germline values: CDR1 MNHNS, CDR2 SASEGT. The V and J ends lost 3 bases and 1 base respectively, with 9 bases between them. As DNA, the CDR3 is TGTGCCAGCAGTGAGGGGGGGGATAACTATGGCTACACCTTC. Protein: CASSEGGDNYGYTF.

This clone is a singleton in its sample. The chain is built from TRBV30 and TRBJ2-7, with TRBD1 identical over 10 bases. V shed 3 bases, J shed 2 bases, and the junction held 7 bases outside the gene matches. Germline V gene data show CDR1 as GTSNPN and CDR2 as SVGIG (reference sequence). The length of the CDR3 is 15 residues. CDR3 protein: CAWSYGGTGAYEQYF. The CDR3, as DNA: TGTGCCTGGAGCTATGGGGGGACAGGGGCCTACGAGCAGTACTTC.

The rearrangement links TRBV27 to TRBJ2-7; unclear D gene. The V end was cut by 1 base, the J end by 6 bases, with 13 bases between. CDR3 length equals 14 residues. The germline V gene has CDR1 MNHEY and CDR2 SMNVEV (reference sequence). For the CDR3, the DNA is TGTGCCAGCAGTTTATTGGGTGTGAGGCGCGAGCAGTACTTC. Translated: CASSLLGVRREQYF.

The rearrangement uses TRBV7-9 and TRBJ1-6; D is uncertain. This CDR3 has 19 residues. V was pared by 1 base and J by 8 bases, with 24 bases between. CDR1 and CDR2 (germline): SEHNR, FQNEAQ (reference sequence). This CDR3 is CASSLDRGGLKEIHSPLHF. The CDR3 coding sequence is TGTGCCAGCAGCTTAGACCGGGGAGGGCTAAAGGAGATACATTCACCCCTCCACTTT.

The J gene is TRBJ2-5, the V gene TRBV9; 12 nucleotides line up with TRBD1. Looked up from germline, CDR1 is SGDLS and CDR2 is YYNGEE. After removal of 0 bases from V and 4 bases from J, the junction contained 10 bases not matched to a gene. The CDR3 has 18 amino acids. The CDR3, as DNA: TGTGCCAGCAGCGTAGCCCCACTCGGGACAGGGGGCTTAGAGACCCAGTACTTC. This gives the protein CASSVAPLGTGGLETQYF.

This chain links TRBV27 with TRBJ1-4, with TRBD1 as a possible D gene (6 bases). Germline V gives CDR1 MNHEY, CDR2 SMNVEV (reference sequence). The CDR3 loop spans 14 amino acids. The V end was cut by 4 bases, the J end by 4 bases, with 10 bases between. For the CDR3, the DNA is TGTGCCAGCAGTTCTGGGACATTTAATGAAAAACTGTTTTTT. Amino acids: CASSSGTFNEKLFF.

The genes are TRBV7-2 and TRBJ2-2, with TRBD2 as a possible D gene (6 bases). CDR3 length equals 16 residues. Germline V gene sequence: CDR1 SGHTA, CDR2 FQGNSA. V lost 8 bases and J 5 bases, leaving 21 bases between the germline ends. In DNA, the CDR3 is TGTGCCAGCGGGCGGGGAGGATTCCCGGGGACCGGGGAGCTGTTTTTT. Translated, it gives CASGRGGFPGTGELFF.

The chain joins TRBV30 to TRBJ2-7; 7 bases align to TRBD1. CDR1 GTSNPN and CDR2 SVGIG come from the germline V gene (reference sequence). Trimming cost V 1 base and J 3 bases; bases outside gene matches: 0. CDR3 size: 12 residues. The CDR3, as DNA: TGTGCCTGGAGTGCAGGGGGCTACGAGCAGTACTTC. Its translation is CAWSAGGYEQYF.

The J gene is TRBJ2-7, the V gene TRBV6-6, with D possibly being TRBD1 (6 bases). CDR3 length equals 15 residues. Trimming removed 2 bases from V and 4 bases from J, with 15 bases in between. Germline CDR1 MNHNY, CDR2 SVGAGI (reference sequence). The CDR3 DNA reads TGTGCCAGCAGTTACCTGACAGGAGACAGTTACGAGCAGTACTTC. Protein sequence: CASSYLTGDSYEQYF.

This chain uses TRBV10-3 with TRBJ1-5, with TRBD1 identical over 8 bases. With V trimmed by 3 bases and J by 4 bases, 8 bases remained unmatched. The germline V gene encodes CDR1 ENHRY and CDR2 SYGVKD. The CDR3 length is 16 residues. In DNA, the CDR3 is TGTGCCATCAGTGACGCTGACAGGGGAGGTAATCAGCCCCAGCATTTT. This gives the protein CAISDADRGGNQPQHF.

On this clone itself: The junction does not match germline at one end; this may be a read error. This chain links TRBV7-7 with TRBJ2-1, with TRBD2 matching over 12 bases. Germline V gene sequence: CDR1 SSHAT, CDR2 FNYEAQ (reference sequence). This CDR3 is built from 15 residues. The CDR3 loop is CASSLGLAGHNEQFF. The CDR3, as DNA: TGTGCTAGCAGCCTGGGACTAGCGGGTCACAATGAGCAGTTCTTC. The full variable domain, its missing parts supplied by reference TRBV7-7 and TRBJ2-1, is GAGVSQSPRYKVTKRGQDVTLRCDPISSHATLYWYQQALGQGPEFLTYFNYEAQPDKSGLPSDRFSAERPEGSISTLTIQRTEQRDSAMYRCASSLGLAGHNEQFFGPGTRLTVL.

V and J are TRBV7-2 and TRBJ2-7, with 8 bases lining up with TRBD2. The germline CDR1 and CDR2 sequences are SGHTA and FQGNSA. With V trimmed by 5 bases and J by 0 bases, 9 bases remained unmatched. The CDR3 is made up of 16 amino acids. CDR3 DNA sequence: TGTGCCAGCAGCAAACAGGGTAGCGGGATCTCCTACGAGCAGTACTTC. Protein: CASSKQGSGISYEQYF.

The V and J genes are TRBV6-1 and TRBJ1-1, with no clear D. The CDR3 covers 14 residues. Looked up from germline, CDR1 is MNHNS and CDR2 is SASEGT. The V gene lost 2 bases and the J gene lost 1 base, with 8 bases spanning the gap. The CDR3 sequence is CASSESGRNTEAFF. In nucleotides, the CDR3 is TGTGCCAGCAGTGAAAGCGGGAGGAACACTGAAGCTTTCTTT.

The chain uses TRBV3-1 (or the pseudogene TRBV3-2) and TRBJ1-5; TRBD1 aligns across 8 bases. The CDR3 is 14 residues long. The V gene's germline CDR1 is LGHDT and CDR2 YNNKEL (reference sequence). V lost 2 bases to trimming and J lost 7 bases; unmatched junction nucleotides: 4. CDR3 region: CASSQQGAWQPQHF. CDR3 DNA sequence: TGTGCCAGCAGCCAACAGGGGGCTTGGCAGCCCCAGCATTTT.

The rearrangement uses TRBV19 and TRBJ2-1, with D uncertain. V gave up 3 bases and J gave up 5 bases, with 14 bases separating them. The CDR3 is made up of 15 amino acids. CDR1 and CDR2 (germline): LNHDA, SQIVND (reference sequence). The CDR3 loop is CASSMPGLSDNEQFF. The CDR3 nucleotides are TGTGCCAGTAGTATGCCGGGTCTTTCCGACAATGAGCAGTTCTTC.

This sequence joins TRBV7-6 and TRBJ1-2, with 11 bases aligning to TRBD1. J lost 8 bases, V lost 3 bases, and 2 bases had no gene match. The CDR3 has 13 residues. The germline gives CDR1 SGHVS, CDR2 FNYEAQ. The CDR3 coding sequence is TGTGCCAGCAGCTTGGGACAGGGGGAAGGCTACACCTTC. Protein sequence: CASSLGQGEGYTF.

This clone showed up just a few times. This sequence joins TRBV19 and TRBJ1-6, with no clear D. CDR1 is LNHDA and CDR2 is SQIVND in the germline V gene (reference sequence). The CDR3 is made up of 15 amino acids. Trimming left V 8 bases short and J 0 bases short, with 11 bases between. The chain's CDR3 is CASLEFSSYNSPLHF. In DNA form, the CDR3 reads TGTGCCAGTCTGGAGTTCAGCTCCTATAATTCACCCCTCCACTTT. Full variable domain (missing parts from reference TRBV19 and TRBJ1-6): DGGITQSPKYLFRKEGQNVTLSCEQNLNHDAMYWYRQDPGQGLRLIYYSQIVNDFQKGDIAEGYSVSREKKESFPLTVTSAQKNPTAFYLCASLEFSSYNSPLHFGNGTRLTVT.

The V and J genes are TRBV2 and TRBJ2-5; possibly TRBD2 for D (6 bases). The V end was cut by 4 bases, the J end by 2 bases, with 14 bases between. Germline V CDR1 and CDR2: SNHLY, FYNNEI. This CDR3 is 15 amino acids long. CDR3 nucleotide sequence: TGTGCCAGCAGTGGGGAGGCTACGGATCAAGAGACCCAGTACTTC. Amino acid sequence: CASSGEATDQETQYF.

The sample holds a few counts of this clone. The chain has TRBV15 and TRBJ1-2, with 9 bases fitting TRBD1. The junction had 19 bases not matched to a gene; V was cut back by 1 base and J by 4 bases. CDR1 and CDR2 from the germline V gene are LNHNV and YYDKDF (reference sequence). The CDR3 has 20 residues. In DNA, the CDR3 is TGTGCCACCAGCAGAGTAAATTTTGACAGGGGGGCCGCCGAGGGCTATGGCTACACCTTC. This translates into CATSRVNFDRGAAEGYGYTF.

The chain uses TRBV6-2 or TRBV6-3 and TRBJ2-7; tentative D call: TRBD1 (6 bases). Germline CDR1 reads MNHEY; CDR2 reads SVGEGT. V lost 2 bases, J lost 2 bases, and 10 bases lay in between. CDR3 length: 14 amino acids. Here the CDR3 DNA reads TGTGCCAGCAGTTACCAGGGGTCAGCCTACGAGCAGTACTTC. It codes for CASSYQGSAYEQYF.

As regards this clone: The same CDR3 also results from other DNA sequences found in this sample. The chain has TRBV4-3 and TRBJ1-1, with a weak D call TRBD1 (5 bases). The CDR3 length is 14 residues. Per germline, CDR1 LGHNA and CDR2 YSLEER. V was clipped by 0 bases and J by 4 bases, with 9 bases between them. CDR3 sequence reads: CASSQDWQGTEAFF. CDR3 DNA: TGCGCCAGCAGCCAAGATTGGCAGGGCACTGAAGCTTTCTTT.